This T cell receptor beta chain was profiled in a study of blood T cell repertoires in COVID-19. Study information: Samples of COVID-19 (acute and convalescent) were obtained from the United States, Italy and Spain.

With 5 bases clipped from V and 7 bases from J, the junction kept 14 bases outside the gene matches. CDR3 length: 17 amino acids. Germline values: CDR1 LNHDA, CDR2 SQIVND (reference sequence). Under the authors' procedure: Using reference gene primer amplification, nucleated cell counts were estimated. Using immunoSEQ multiplex PCR, the repertoire was profiled, and TCRdb retains in-frame clones only, with some absent. V and J calls and clone size are those listed in that table; D and trimming were worked out from the DNA. The table records roughly 110,000 clones, roughly 76% of them present only once.

The clonotype was recovered from a human donor in a cohort sampled during active COVID-19. The specimen sequenced was peripheral blood. V is TRBV19 and J is TRBJ1-6; 7 bases fit TRBD1. The CDR3 DNA follows: TGTGCCAGTAGTTTCTCGCCCGGGACAGCCCAAAATTCACCCCTCCACTTT. It encodes CASSFSPGTAQNSPLHF.